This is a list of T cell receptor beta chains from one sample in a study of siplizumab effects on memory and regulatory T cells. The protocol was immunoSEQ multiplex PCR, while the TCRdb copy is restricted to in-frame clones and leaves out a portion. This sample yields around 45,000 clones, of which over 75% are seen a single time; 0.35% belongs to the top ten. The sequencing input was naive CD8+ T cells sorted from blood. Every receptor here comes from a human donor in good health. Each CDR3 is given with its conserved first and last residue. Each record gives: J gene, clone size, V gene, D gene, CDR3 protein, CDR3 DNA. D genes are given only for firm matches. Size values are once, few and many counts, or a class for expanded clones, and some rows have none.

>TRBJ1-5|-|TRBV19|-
CASSGGGFQPQHF
TGTGCCAGTTCGGGCGGGGGTTTTCAGCCCCAGCATTTT
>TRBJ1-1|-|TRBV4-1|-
CASSLVREGNTEAFF
TGCGCCAGCAGCCTAGTTAGGGAAGGGAACACTGAAGCTTTCTTT
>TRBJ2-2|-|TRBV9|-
CASSVGSTGELFF
TGTGCCAGCAGCGTAGGGTCCACCGGGGAGCTGTTTTTT
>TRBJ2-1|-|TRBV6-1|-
CASKSYNEQFF
TGTGCCAGCAAGAGCTACAATGAGCAGTTCTTC
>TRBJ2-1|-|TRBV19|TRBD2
CASSLGTSGVNEQFF
TGTGCCAGTAGTCTTGGGACTAGCGGCGTCAATGAGCAGTTCTTC
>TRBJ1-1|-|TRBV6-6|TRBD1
CASSGRDSEAFF
TGTGCCAGCAGTGGCCGGGACAGTGAAGCTTTCTTT
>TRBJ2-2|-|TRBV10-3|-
CAIRTDFNTGELFF
TGTGCCATCAGGACAGATTTTAACACCGGGGAGCTGTTTTTT
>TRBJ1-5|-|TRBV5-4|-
CASSLDGARVGNQPQHF
TGTGCCAGCAGCTTGGATGGGGCTCGCGTCGGCAATCAGCCCCAGCATTTT
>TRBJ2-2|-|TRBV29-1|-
CSVEVGTGELFF
TGCAGCGTTGAAGTTGGTACCGGGGAGCTGTTTTTT
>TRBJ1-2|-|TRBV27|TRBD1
CASSSRQGARGYTF
TGTGCCAGCAGTAGTCGACAGGGGGCACGAGGCTACACCTTC
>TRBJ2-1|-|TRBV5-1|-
CASSFGPISSYNEQFF
TGCGCCAGCAGCTTCGGACCCATTAGCTCCTACAATGAGCAGTTCTTC
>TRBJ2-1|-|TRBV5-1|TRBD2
CASRGAGRNNEQFF
TGCGCCAGCAGGGGAGCGGGAAGGAACAATGAGCAGTTCTTC
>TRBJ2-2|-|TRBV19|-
CASSHAEGLAGELFF
TGTGCCAGTAGCCACGCAGAGGGTCTGGCCGGGGAGCTGTTTTTT
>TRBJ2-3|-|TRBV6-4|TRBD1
CASSDRGTGGTDTQYF
TGTGCCAGCAGTGACAGAGGGACAGGGGGCACAGATACGCAGTATTTT
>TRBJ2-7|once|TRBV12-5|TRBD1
CASGPGQGLAYEQYF
TGTGCTAGTGGCCCCGGACAGGGGTTAGCCTACGAGCAGTACTTC
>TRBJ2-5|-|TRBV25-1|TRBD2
CASSPWGGRETQYF
TGTGCCAGCAGTCCGTGGGGGGGAAGAGAGACCCAGTACTTC
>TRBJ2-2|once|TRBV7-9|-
CAGGGADTGELFF
TGTGCGGGGGGGGGCGCGGACACCGGGGAGCTGTTTTTT
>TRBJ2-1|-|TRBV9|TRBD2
CASSYGTISDEQFF
TGTGCCAGCAGCTACGGGACTATAAGCGATGAGCAGTTCTTC
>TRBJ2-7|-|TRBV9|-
CASSVGASGEQYF
TGTGCCAGCAGCGTAGGAGCATCCGGGGAGCAGTACTTC
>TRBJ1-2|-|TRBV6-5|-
CASSLGLGEGYTF
TGTGCCAGCAGCCTCGGATTGGGGGAGGGCTACACCTTC
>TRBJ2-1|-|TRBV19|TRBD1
CASSLIGGSGSYNEQFF
TGTGCCAGTAGCCTAATAGGGGGCTCAGGCTCCTACAATGAGCAGTTCTTC
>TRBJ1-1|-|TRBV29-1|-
CSVLNTEAFF
TGCAGCGTTTTGAACACTGAAGCTTTCTTT
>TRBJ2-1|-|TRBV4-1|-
CASSPFLGSPHEQFF
TGCGCCAGCAGCCCCTTCCTTGGGAGTCCCCATGAGCAGTTCTTC
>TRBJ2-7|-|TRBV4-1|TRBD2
CASSQEPRTSGEQQYF
TGCGCCAGCAGCCAAGAACCCCGGACTAGCGGCGAGCAGCAGTACTTC
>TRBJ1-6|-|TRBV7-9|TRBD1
CASSLFTGGNSPLHF
TGTGCCAGCAGCTTATTTACAGGGGGTAATTCACCCCTCCACTTT
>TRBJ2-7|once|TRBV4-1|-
CASSQAILSATYEQYF
TGCGCCAGCAGCCAAGCGATCCTTTCGGCCACCTACGAGCAGTACTTC
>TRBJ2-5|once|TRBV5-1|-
CASSLIRFEIGETQYF
TGCGCCAGCAGCTTGATAAGATTCGAGATTGGAGAGACCCAGTACTTC
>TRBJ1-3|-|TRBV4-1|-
CASSHSLGNSPWSGNTIYF
TGCGCCAGCAGCCACTCGTTGGGGAACTCACCTTGGTCTGGAAACACCATATATTTT
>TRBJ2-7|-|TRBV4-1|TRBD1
CASSQWTGPSYEQYF
TGCGCCAGCAGCCAATGGACAGGGCCCTCCTACGAGCAGTACTTC
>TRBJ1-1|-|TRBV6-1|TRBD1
CAHQKQGRGTEAFF
TGTGCTCACCAGAAACAGGGGAGAGGCACTGAAGCTTTCTTT
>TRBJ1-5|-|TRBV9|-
CASSVGVSNQPQHF
TGTGCCAGCAGCGTAGGAGTTAGCAATCAGCCCCAGCATTTT
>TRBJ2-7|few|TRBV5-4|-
CASSLQTRAYEQYF
TGTGCCAGCAGCTTGCAAACCCGGGCGTACGAGCAGTACTTC
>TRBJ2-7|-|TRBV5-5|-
CASSLVIQVGTYEQYF
TGTGCCAGCAGCCTAGTTATACAGGTGGGAACCTACGAGCAGTACTTC
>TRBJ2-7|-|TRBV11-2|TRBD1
CASSLGPGQGDEQYF
TGTGCCAGCAGCTTAGGACCGGGACAGGGGGACGAGCAGTACTTC
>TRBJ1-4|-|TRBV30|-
CAGSTGLANEKLFF
TGTGCCGGCTCAACAGGGTTGGCTAATGAAAAACTGTTTTTT
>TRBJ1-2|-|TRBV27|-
CASSTTGTNYGYTF
TGTGCCAGCAGTACTACCGGGACAAACTATGGCTACACCTTC
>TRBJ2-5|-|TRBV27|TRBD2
CASSPSTSGRRETQYF
TGTGCCAGCAGCCCCTCGACTAGCGGGAGGAGGGAGACCCAGTACTTC
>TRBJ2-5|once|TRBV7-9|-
CASSPTPQNVETQYF
TGTGCCAGCAGCCCAACCCCTCAGAACGTGGAGACCCAGTACTTC
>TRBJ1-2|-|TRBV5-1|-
CASSLEWGSTNYGYTF
TGCGCCAGCAGCTTGGAATGGGGCAGTACTAACTATGGCTACACCTTC
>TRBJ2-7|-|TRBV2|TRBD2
CASRGGLPLGSGSYEQYF
TGTGCCAGCAGGGGGGGGTTGCCCCTGGGTAGCGGGTCCTACGAGCAGTACTTC
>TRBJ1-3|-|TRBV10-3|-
CAISEGSSGNTIYF
TGTGCCATCAGTGAAGGGAGCTCTGGAAACACCATATATTTT
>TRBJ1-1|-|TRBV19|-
CASSIVVFGGNTEAFF
TGTGCCAGTAGTATCGTGGTGTTCGGGGGGAACACTGAAGCTTTCTTT
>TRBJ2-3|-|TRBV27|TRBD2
CASSLLSSGFTDTQYF
TGTGCCAGCAGTCTACTCTCTAGCGGTTTCACAGATACGCAGTATTTT
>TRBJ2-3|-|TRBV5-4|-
CASSSRGYTDTQYF
TGTGCCAGCAGCTCCAGGGGATATACAGATACGCAGTATTTT
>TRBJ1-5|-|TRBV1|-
CTSSLWRDTPPVSNQPQHF
TGCACCAGCAGCCTTTGGAGGGACACCCCGCCCGTTAGCAATCAGCCCCAGCATTTT
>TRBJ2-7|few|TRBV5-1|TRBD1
CASSLGRDRAPEQYF
TGCGCCAGCAGCTTGGGCCGGGACAGGGCCCCCGAGCAGTACTTC
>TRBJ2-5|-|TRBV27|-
CASSLSQGRTQYF
TGTGCCAGCAGTTTATCGCAGGGCAGGACCCAGTACTTC
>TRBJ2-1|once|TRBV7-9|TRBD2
CASSALAGGYNEQFF
TGTGCCAGCAGCGCGCTAGCGGGAGGCTACAATGAGCAGTTCTTC
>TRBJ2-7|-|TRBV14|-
CASSQGVRGLSPYEQYF
TGTGCCAGCAGCCAGGGCGTACGGGGCTTGAGCCCCTACGAGCAGTACTTC
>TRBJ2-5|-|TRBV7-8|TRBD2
CASSPVASGGLQETQYF
TGTGCCAGCAGCCCAGTGGCTAGCGGGGGGCTCCAAGAGACCCAGTACTTC
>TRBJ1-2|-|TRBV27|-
CASSFSGAYGYTF
TGTGCCAGCAGTTTCTCAGGGGCCTATGGCTACACCTTC
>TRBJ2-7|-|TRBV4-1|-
CASSQDQQSPISYEQYF
TGCGCCAGCAGCCAAGATCAGCAGAGCCCCATCTCCTACGAGCAGTACTTC
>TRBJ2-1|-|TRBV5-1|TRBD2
CASSRERGSYNEQFF
TGCGCCAGCAGCCGGGAGCGGGGGTCCTACAATGAGCAGTTCTTC
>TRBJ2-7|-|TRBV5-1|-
CASSWIGTDYEQYF
TGCGCCAGCAGCTGGATCGGGACGGATTACGAGCAGTACTTC